This T cell receptor (beta chain) came from a study of blood T cell repertoires in COVID-19 (dated by TCRdb to about 2020). Background for the entire study: Samples covering the acute and convalescent phases of COVID-19 were provided by collaborators in the United States, Italy and Spain. The material from the prospective study consisted of cDNA or gDNA derived from T cells, B-cell-depleted T cells, or PBMCs. The dataset comprised deeply sampled blood TCRbeta repertoires from subjects exposed to, actively infected with, or recovered from COVID-19. The repertoires were released in a freely available public database meant as a resource for research on the immune response to SARS-CoV-2. Samples were obtained from the ongoing ImmuneRACE study (first 160 participants) and from about 1,300 subjects provided by 6 global collaborators. Nearly every sample came with metadata listing a de-identified subject ID, COVID-19 status, age in years and sex. HLA class I and class II types, where available, came from metadata supplied by the sample provider rather than from assay-based typing. What the authors observed across the whole study: The quantity of clinical and demographic metadata differed by source and by participant and was supplied without curation.

Collaborating institutions collected whole blood in K2EDTA tubes following their own protocols. For TCRbeta analysis, collaborators shipped samples in one of three forms: frozen whole blood, isolated PBMCs, or DNA extracted from either of those sample types. TCRbeta CDR3 regions were amplified from genomic DNA using the immunoSEQ Assay, a bias-controlled multiplex PCR. The source study handled its data this way. Nucleated cell counts per sample were estimated from amplification of reference gene primers within the assay. To quantify the absolute abundance of each unique TCRbeta CDR3 rearrangement, sequence reads were collapsed and filtered. Productive Simpson clonality was computed per sample as the square root of Simpson's diversity index over productive rearrangements. TCRdb stores this immuneACCESS table with in-frame sequences only. Part of the clones is absent; in the studies checked, under half of the shortfall reflects unresolved V genes, and no reason is known for the rest. Clone size and the V and J calls come from that table; the DNA yielded D and trimming. This sample comprises around 160,000 clones, around 82% of them detected only once. The ten largest clones represent 15% of the sample.

Between the V and J ends, shortened by 4 bases and 2 bases respectively, the junction contains 11 bases. Reading the germline V gene gives CDR1 SGHTA and CDR2 FQGNSA. From the cysteine up to the phenylalanine, the CDR3 has a length of 14 residues. Kept here is only the CDR3 DNA, which spans 42 bases and is read in frame from base 1. As for this clone: Its antigen is still unknown. No much larger clone exists at a distance of one base, and base qualities are not known.

Sequencing was done on a sample of peripheral blood. The TCR originated in a human donor with acute or convalescent COVID-19. The donor label of this sample is uncertain. The chain uses TRBV7-2 and TRBJ2-5; the D region possibly corresponds to TRBD2 (5 bases align). DNA sequence: TGTGCCAGCAGCTATAGAGGAGGTCAAGAGACCCAGTACTTC. Its translation reads: CASSYRGGQETQYF.